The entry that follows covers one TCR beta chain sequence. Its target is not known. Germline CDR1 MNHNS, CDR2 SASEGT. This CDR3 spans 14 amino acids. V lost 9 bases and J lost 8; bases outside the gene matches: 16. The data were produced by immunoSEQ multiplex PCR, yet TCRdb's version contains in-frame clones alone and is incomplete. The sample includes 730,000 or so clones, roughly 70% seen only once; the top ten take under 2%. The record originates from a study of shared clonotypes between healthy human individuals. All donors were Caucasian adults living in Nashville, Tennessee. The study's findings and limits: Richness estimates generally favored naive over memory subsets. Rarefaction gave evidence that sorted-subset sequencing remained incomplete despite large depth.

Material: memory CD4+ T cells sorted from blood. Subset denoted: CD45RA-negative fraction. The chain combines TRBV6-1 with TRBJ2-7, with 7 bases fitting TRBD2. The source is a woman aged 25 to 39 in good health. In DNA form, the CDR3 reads TGTGCCAGTTCCGCCGGGACTATTACTACGAAGCAGTACTTC. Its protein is CASSAGTITTKQYF.